The sequence of this T cell receptor beta chain was determined in a study of T cells after yellow fever vaccination (dated by TCRdb to between 2019 and 2020). With regard to the full study: Libraries from fractions with low cell numbers were prepared with the SMART-Seq v4 Ultra Low Input RNA kit. To track T-cell clones before and after primary and booster YFV17D yellow fever vaccination, bulk TCR alpha and beta repertoires were sequenced longitudinally. Two healthy male donors made up the cohort, one aged 18 to 30 years and the other aged 30 to 40 years. Blood samples were taken at several timepoints before and after primary and secondary immunization, and bulk PBMC replicates and cell subsets were isolated. Study-wide conclusions, independent of this receptor: Because abundant contaminating clonotypes from the bulk population could be contained in FACS-sorted repertoires, computational filtering was required. The secondary T-cell response was weaker than the primary response but faster, peaking on day 5 instead of day 15. A small share of clonotypes was detected in both CD4 and CD8 compartments, with the overlap likely arising from convergent recombination. Most clones expanded after primary vaccination (almost 98% of CD4 and 88% of CD8) were re-detected after the booster, suggesting that broad memory maintenance occurred. Because the study included only two donors, the extent to which the findings can be generalized is limited.

Sequenced using an Illumina NovaSeq 6000. TCR cDNA was synthesized by 5'RACE template switching, through which a universal primer site and unique molecular identifiers were introduced. cDNA synthesis was primed from both the TCR alpha and TCR beta constant segments. Library amplification involved two PCR steps, and the second step added sample barcodes and sequencing adapters. Libraries were sequenced on Illumina HiSeq 2500 (2x100 bp) or NovaSeq (2x150 bp). The authors' pipeline ran thus. MIGEC was used to demultiplex reads and collapse the reads into UMI consensus sequences, and MiXCR was used for V(D)J alignment. Using edgeR on replicate PBMC samples, clonotypes were called vaccine-responding if FDR was below 0.01 and the log2 fold change was above 5 up to day 15. Each bulk clonotype received a CD4 or CD8 identity based on whether the sequenced CD4 or CD8 repertoire contained that clonotype at higher abundance. TCRdb applied fastp at Q25 and MiXCR to the public reads, then kept only in-frame beta chains. Each record represents a unique CDR3 protein, reported with the most common genes and DNA among its rows. The V and J calls reflect TCRdb's pipeline rather than the authors' work. The sample table holds 340,000 or so distinct CDR3 sequences, of which around 12% were seen once. The biggest ten clones account for roughly 3.1% of the sample.

The sample's treatment or condition, from its label and the paper: live attenuated yellow fever vaccine strain. PBMCs were isolated from peripheral blood using a standard Ficoll-Paque protocol. Dynabeads CD4 and CD8 positive selection kits were used to isolate the CD4 and CD8 T-cell fractions. RNA was extracted with TriZol from bulk PBMCs, CD4 and CD8 fractions, and dextramer-positive and dextramer-negative fractions. The germline V gene specifies MNHNS as CDR1 and SASEGT as CDR2. The germline ends are 11 bases apart after V is trimmed by 7 bases and J by 2 bases. The CDR3 goes from the cysteine to the phenylalanine over 13 residues. The kept DNA is CDR3 alone, 39 bases in frame from the first base. A few counts support this clonotype. The antigen it binds to is not known. No base-level quality is on record; no much larger clone is a single base apart.

The chain was built from TRBV6-1 and TRBJ1-1; no D gene can be assigned with confidence. The sequence was collected from a man aged 18-30 years who received the YFV17D yellow fever vaccine. Sequenced material: CD4+ T cells sorted from PBMCs, taken 15 days after the yellow fever booster vaccination. This receptor has the CDR3 CASKEGGNTEAFF. The DNA reads as follows: TGTGCCAGCAAAGAGGGTGGCAACACTGAAGCTTTCTTT.